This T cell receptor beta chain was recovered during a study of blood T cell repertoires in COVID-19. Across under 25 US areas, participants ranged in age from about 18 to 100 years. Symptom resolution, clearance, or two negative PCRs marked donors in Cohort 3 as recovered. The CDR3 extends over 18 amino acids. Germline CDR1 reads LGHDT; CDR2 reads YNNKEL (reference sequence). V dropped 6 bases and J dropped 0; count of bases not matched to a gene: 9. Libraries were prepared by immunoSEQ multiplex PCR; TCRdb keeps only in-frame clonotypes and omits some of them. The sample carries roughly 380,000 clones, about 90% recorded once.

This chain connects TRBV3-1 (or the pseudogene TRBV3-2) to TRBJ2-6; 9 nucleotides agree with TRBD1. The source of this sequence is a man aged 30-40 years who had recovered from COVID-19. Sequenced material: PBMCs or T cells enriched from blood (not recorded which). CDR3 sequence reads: CASSHPGQGSSGANVLTF. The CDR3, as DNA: TGTGCCAGCAGTCATCCGGGACAGGGAAGCTCTGGGGCCAACGTCCTGACTTTC.